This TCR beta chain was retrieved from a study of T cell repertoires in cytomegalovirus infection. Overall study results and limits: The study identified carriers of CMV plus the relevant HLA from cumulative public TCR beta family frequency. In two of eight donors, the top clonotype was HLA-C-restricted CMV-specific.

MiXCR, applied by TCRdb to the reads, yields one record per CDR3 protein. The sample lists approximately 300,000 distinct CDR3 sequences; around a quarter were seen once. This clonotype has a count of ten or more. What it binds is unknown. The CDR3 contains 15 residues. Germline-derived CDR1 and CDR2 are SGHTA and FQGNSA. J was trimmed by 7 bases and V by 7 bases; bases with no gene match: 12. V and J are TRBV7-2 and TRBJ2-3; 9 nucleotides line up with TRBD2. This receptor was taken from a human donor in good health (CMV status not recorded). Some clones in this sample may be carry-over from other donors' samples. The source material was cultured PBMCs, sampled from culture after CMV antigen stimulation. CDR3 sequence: CASNLGTSGRHTQYF. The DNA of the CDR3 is TGTGCCAGCAACTTGGGCACTAGCGGGCGCCATACGCAGTATTTT.